This TCR beta chain was identified in a study of shared clonotypes between healthy human individuals. The CDR3 sequence is 12 residues long. CDR1 is SGHRS, CDR2 YFSETQ, per germline. The V gene lost 4 bases and the J gene lost 16 bases, with 15 bases spanning the gap. The protocol was immunoSEQ multiplex PCR, while the TCRdb copy is restricted to in-frame clones and leaves out a portion. This table has fewer than 1.6 million clones, 98% to 99% appearing once. The chain combines TRBV5-1 with TRBJ2-6; D is perhaps TRBD1 (6 bases). The clonotype comes from a man between 25 and 39 years old in good health. The specimen was naive CD4+ T cells sorted from blood. Subset in this sample: CD45RA+ positively selected. DNA of the CDR3: TGCGCCAGCAGCCCGGACAGCCCCCATCTGACTTTC. Residues: CASSPDSPHLTF.